This T cell receptor beta chain was captured in a study of human T cells and chemical hapten exposure. MiXCR was run by TCRdb on the RACE reads, yielding one entry per CDR3 protein. The sample consists of under 40,000 distinct CDR3 sequences, 6% to 7% of them appearing once. Overall study results and limits: Positive correlation was observed between PT1 expanded TCR counts and patch test score.

Ten or more counts support this clonotype. Its cognate antigen is unknown. Indicated time point: patch test 1, 2 weeks after DPC sensitization. Regarding treatment: therapeutic diphenylcyclopropenone sensitization with weekly scalp DPC. The starting material, unfractionated whole blood, was used for total RNA extraction. Trimming took 0 bases from V and 1 from J; bases not matched to a gene: 1. This CDR3 has 15 amino acids. Germline CDR1 reads LGHNA; CDR2 reads YNFKEQ. This rearrangement joins TRBV4-2 to TRBJ2-5, with 8 bases matching TRBD2. The sample in question was whole blood, obtained in connection with sensitization to the hapten diphenylcyclopropenone (DPC). The TCR sequence derives from a woman in her twenties or thirties with alopecia areata. Some clones in this sample may be carry-over from other donors' samples. CDR3 loop: CASSQDRGGQETQYF. CDR3 sequence (DNA): TGTGCCAGCAGCCAAGATCGGGGGGGCCAAGAGACCCAGTACTTC.